The clone carrying this TCR beta chain was seen a handful of times. Its matching antigen is unknown. Rearranged V-D-J TRB sequences were amplified with a mixed TRB-A/B primer pool. TCRdb recomputed calls from the multiplex PCR reads with MiXCR, one row per CDR3 protein. Of some 5,000 distinct CDR3 sequences in the sample, about 20% were seen once. The source of the sample is a study of T cell repertoires in aging, cancer and after chemotherapy. Study overall: Six age groups, ranging from 30 or younger to 70 or older, included the donors. Roughly 10 million TCR reads made up the full dataset.

General observations from the study: Lymphoid organ infiltration in hematological cancer patients may impair thymic emigration or peripheral T cell expansion. No conclusions about immunological memory after chemotherapy can be drawn from the repertoire data.

The V end lost 4 bases, the J end lost 0 bases, and 10 bases lay between the germline ends. This CDR3 has 14 residues. The template was genomic DNA from peripheral blood, not RNA. V usage is TRBV12-3 or TRBV12-4 and J usage is TRBJ2-7; D tentatively reads TRBD1 or TRBD2 (5 bases each). The clonotype was recovered from a human donor with a blood cancer. Sequenced sample: blood. The DNA of the CDR3 is TGTGCCAGCAGTTCGGGACGGAGCTCCTACGAGCAGTACTTC. As protein: CASSSGRSSYEQYF.